The clone carrying this T cell receptor (beta chain) was seen more than once but under ten times. J gave up 4 bases and V 6 bases, and 2 bases lay outside the gene matches. CDR3 length: 12 amino acids. Germline V gives CDR1 ENHRY, CDR2 SYGVKD. The record originates from a study of Graves' ophthalmopathy and Graves' hyperthyroidism. The study amplified TCR beta CDR3 regions using RNA transcripts. Scientists carried out first-round RT-PCR using HTBI primers and then a second-round multiplex PCR. TCRdb used MiXCR to reprocess the multiplex PCR reads, holding one entry per CDR3 protein. This table holds about 370,000 distinct CDR3 sequences, about a sixth found once. Calling hyperthyroidism stable required that no ophthalmopathy show up within 18 months of follow-up. The diagnosis was founded upon clinical symptoms, serum thyroxine, TRAb, thyroid ultrasound and orbital computed tomography.

The sequenced sample was peripheral blood. This receptor was obtained from an adult woman with stable Graves' hyperthyroidism. V and J are TRBV10-3 and TRBJ2-7, with 8 nucleotides matching TRBD2. CDR3 nucleotides: TGTGCCATCAGGGGCGGGGGGTACGAGCAGTACTTC. It is translated as CAIRGGGYEQYF.